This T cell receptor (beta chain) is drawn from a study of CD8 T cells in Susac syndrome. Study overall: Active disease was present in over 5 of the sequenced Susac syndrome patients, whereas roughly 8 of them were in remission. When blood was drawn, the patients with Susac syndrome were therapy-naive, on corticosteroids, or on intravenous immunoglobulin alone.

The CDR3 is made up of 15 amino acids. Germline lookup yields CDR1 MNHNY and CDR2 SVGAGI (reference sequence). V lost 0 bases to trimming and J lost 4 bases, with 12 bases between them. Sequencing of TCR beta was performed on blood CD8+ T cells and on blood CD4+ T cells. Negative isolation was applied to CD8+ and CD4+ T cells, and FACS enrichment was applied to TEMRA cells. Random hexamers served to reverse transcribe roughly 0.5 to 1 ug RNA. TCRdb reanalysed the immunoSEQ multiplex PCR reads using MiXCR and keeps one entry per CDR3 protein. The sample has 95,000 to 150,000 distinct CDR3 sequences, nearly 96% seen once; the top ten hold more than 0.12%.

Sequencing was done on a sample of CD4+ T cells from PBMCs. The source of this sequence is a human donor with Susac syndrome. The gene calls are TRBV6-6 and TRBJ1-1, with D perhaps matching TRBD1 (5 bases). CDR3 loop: CASSYSRDLVTEAFF. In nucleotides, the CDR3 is TGTGCCAGCAGTTACTCGCGGGACCTCGTCACTGAAGCTTTCTTT.